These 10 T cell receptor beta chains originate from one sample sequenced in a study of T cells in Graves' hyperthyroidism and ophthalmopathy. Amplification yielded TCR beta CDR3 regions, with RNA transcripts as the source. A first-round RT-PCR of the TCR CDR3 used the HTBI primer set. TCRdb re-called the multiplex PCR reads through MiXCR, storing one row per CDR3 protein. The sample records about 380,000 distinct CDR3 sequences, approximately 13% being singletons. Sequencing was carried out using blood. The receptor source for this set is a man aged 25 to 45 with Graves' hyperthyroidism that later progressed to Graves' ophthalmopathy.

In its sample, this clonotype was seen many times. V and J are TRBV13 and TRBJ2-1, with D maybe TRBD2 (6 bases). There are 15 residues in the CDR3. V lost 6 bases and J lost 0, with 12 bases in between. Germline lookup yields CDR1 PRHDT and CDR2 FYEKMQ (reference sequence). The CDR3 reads CASSFSGYSYNEQFF. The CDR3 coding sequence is TGTGCCAGCAGTTTTAGCGGATACTCCTACAATGAGCAGTTCTTC.

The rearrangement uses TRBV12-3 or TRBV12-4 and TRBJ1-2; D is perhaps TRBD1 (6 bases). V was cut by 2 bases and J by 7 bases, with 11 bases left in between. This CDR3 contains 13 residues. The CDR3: CASSLQQGGGYTF. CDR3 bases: TGTGCCAGCAGTTTACAACAGGGAGGTGGCTACACCTTC.

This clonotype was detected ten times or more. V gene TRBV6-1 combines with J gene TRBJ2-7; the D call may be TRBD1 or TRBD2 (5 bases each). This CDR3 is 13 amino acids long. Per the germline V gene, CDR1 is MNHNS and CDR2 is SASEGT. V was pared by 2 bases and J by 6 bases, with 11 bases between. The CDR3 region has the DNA TGTGCCAGCAGTGAAAAAGATGGGGGCGAGCAGTACTTC. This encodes CASSEKDGGEQYF.

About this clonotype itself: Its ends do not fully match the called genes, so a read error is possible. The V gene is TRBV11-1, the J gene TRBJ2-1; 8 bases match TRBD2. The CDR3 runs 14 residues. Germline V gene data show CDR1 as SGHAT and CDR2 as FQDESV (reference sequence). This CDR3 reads CASSLGLANNEHHF. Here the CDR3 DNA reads TGTGCCAGCAGCTTAGGACTAGCGAACAATGAGCACCACTTC.

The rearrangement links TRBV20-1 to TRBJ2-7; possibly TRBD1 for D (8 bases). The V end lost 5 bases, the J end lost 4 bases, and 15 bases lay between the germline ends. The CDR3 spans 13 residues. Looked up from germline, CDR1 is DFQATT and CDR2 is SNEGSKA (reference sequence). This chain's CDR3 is CSAPDREGYEQYF. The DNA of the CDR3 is TGCAGTGCTCCGGACAGGGAGGGGTACGAGCAGTACTTC.

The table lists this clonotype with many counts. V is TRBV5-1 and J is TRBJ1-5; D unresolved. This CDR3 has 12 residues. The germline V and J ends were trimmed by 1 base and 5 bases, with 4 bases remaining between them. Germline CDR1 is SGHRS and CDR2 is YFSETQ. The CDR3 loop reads CASSLTDQPQHF. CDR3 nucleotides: TGCGCCAGCAGCTTGACTGATCAGCCCCAGCATTTT.

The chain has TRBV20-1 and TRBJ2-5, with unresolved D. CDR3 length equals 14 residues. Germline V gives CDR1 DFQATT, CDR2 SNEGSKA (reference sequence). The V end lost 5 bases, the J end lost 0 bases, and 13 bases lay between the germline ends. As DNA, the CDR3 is TGCAGTGCTCCATCCGACATGTACCAAGAGACCCAGTACTTC. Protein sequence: CSAPSDMYQETQYF.

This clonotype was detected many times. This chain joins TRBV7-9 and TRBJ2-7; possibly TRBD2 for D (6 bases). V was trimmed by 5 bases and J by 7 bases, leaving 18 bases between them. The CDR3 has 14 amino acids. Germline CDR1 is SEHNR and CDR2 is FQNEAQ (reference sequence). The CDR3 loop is CASSPGVASAEQYF. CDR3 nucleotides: TGTGCCAGCAGCCCGGGGGTCGCGAGCGCAGAGCAGTACTTC. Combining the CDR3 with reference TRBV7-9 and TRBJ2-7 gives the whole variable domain DTGVSQNPRHKITKRGQNVTFRCDPISEHNRLYWYRQTLGQGPEFLTYFQNEAQLEKSRLLSDRFSAERPKGSFSTLEIQRTEQGDSAMYLCASSPGVASAEQYFGPGTRLTVT.

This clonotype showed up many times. The CDR3 region has the DNA TGTGCCAGCAGCTTCTACAGGGGGGACTACGAGCAGTACTTC. Translated, it gives CASSFYRGDYEQYF. The rearrangement joins TRBV11-1 to TRBJ2-7; 8 nucleotides line up with TRBD1. The CDR3 contains 14 residues. Per germline, CDR1 SGHAT and CDR2 FQDESV (reference sequence). V dropped 3 bases and J dropped 3; count of bases not matched to a gene: 4.

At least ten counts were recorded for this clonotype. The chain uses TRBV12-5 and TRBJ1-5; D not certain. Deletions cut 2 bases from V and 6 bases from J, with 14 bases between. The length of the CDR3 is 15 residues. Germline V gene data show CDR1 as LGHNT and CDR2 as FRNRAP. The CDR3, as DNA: TGTGCTAGTGGTTTGTCCGGGCTAGTGGGTCAGCCCCAGCATTTT. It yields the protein CASGLSGLVGQPQHF. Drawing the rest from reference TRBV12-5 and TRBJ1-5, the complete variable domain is DARVTQTPRHKVTEMGQEVTMRCQPILGHNTVFWYRQTMMQGLELLAYFRNRAPLDDSGMPKDRFSAEMPDATLATLKIQPSEPRDSAVYFCASGLSGLVGQPQHFGDGTRLSIL.